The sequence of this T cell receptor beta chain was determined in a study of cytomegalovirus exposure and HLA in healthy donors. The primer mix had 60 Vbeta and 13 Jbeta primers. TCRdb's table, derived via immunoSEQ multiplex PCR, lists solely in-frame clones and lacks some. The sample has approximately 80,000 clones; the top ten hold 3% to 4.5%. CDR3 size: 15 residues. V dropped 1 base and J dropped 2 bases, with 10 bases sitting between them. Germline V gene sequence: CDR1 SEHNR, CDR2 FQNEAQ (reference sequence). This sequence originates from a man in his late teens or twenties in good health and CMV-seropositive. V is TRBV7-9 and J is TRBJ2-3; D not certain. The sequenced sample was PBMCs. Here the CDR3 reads CASSLDRVLTDTQYF. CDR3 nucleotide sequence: TGTGCCAGCAGCTTAGATCGAGTCCTCACAGATACGCAGTATTTT. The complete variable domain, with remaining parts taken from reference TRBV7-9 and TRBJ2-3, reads DTGVSQNPRHKITKRGQNVTFRCDPISEHNRLYWYRQTLGQGPEFLTYFQNEAQLEKSRLLSDRFSAERPKGSFSTLEIQRTEQGDSAMYLCASSLDRVLTDTQYFGPGTRLTVL.